Listed here is a single TCR beta chain. Its target is not known. Cultured CD4+ T cells had their DNA profiled by the Oncomine TCR Beta short-read assay. TCRdb re-called the PCR reads through MiXCR, storing one row per CDR3 protein. The data show about 9,800 distinct CDR3 sequences, around 37% seen once. Per germline, CDR1 MRHNA and CDR2 SNTAGT. The ends lost 4 bases at V and 9 bases at J; junction bases unmatched: 5. This CDR3 comprises 12 residues. This sample was taken from a study of vaccination and CD4 T cells after COVID-19. Treatment specified: approximately nine-day PBMC culture with coronavirus spike peptide pools or control peptides (ViraFEST assay). With more than nine days of culture completed, CD4+ T cells were isolated by negative selection.

The rearrangement joins TRBV6-4 to TRBJ1-2; TRBD1 matches at 7 bases. This receptor was identified in a human donor who had recovered from COVID-19. Material: CD4+ T cells from blood, cultured in vitro. The CDR3: CASSAETGSYTF. For the CDR3, the DNA is TGTGCCAGCAGTGCCGAGACAGGGAGCTACACCTTC.